This T cell receptor (beta chain) was sequenced for a study of T cells in Graves' hyperthyroidism and ophthalmopathy. CDR1 and CDR2 from the germline V gene are SQVTM and ANQGSEA. CDR3 length: 15 amino acids. The V end lost 4 bases, the J end lost 5 bases, and 17 bases lay between the germline ends. Amplification targeted TCR beta CDR3 regions from RNA transcripts. Initially, a first-round RT-PCR of the TCR CDR3 employed the HTBI primer set. TCRdb independently ran MiXCR on the multiplex PCR reads; one entry per CDR3 protein. The sample has approximately 430,000 distinct CDR3 sequences; 15% to 19% are singletons. Exclusion followed for patients with uncontrolled infection, other autoimmune disease, pregnancy or lactation.

The sequenced material came from blood. V is TRBV29-1 and J is TRBJ1-4, with D possibly being TRBD1 (6 bases). The source is a woman in her late teens or twenties with Graves' hyperthyroidism. CDR3 loop: CSVALQGQRNEKLFF. CDR3 nucleotide sequence: TGCAGCGTTGCACTTCAAGGACAGAGGAATGAAAAACTGTTTTTT.